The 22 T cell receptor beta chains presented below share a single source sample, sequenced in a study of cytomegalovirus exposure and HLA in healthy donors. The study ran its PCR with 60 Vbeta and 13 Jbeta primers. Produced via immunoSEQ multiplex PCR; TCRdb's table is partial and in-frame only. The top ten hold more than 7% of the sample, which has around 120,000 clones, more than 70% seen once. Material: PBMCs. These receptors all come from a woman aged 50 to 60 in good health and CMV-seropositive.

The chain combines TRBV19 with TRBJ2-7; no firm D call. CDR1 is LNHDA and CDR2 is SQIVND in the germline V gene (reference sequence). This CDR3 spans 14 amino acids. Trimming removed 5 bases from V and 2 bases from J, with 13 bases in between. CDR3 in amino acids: CASSLARGPYEQYF. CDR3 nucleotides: TGTGCCAGTAGTCTTGCCCGTGGGCCCTACGAGCAGTACTTC. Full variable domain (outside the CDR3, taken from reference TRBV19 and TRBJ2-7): DGGITQSPKYLFRKEGQNVTLSCEQNLNHDAMYWYRQDPGQGLRLIYYSQIVNDFQKGDIAEGYSVSREKKESFPLTVTSAQKNPTAFYLCASSLARGPYEQYFGPGTRLTVT.

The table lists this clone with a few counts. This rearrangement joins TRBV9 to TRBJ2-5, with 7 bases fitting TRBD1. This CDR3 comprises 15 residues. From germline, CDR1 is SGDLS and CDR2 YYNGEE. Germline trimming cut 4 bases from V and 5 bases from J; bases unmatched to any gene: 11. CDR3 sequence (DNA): TGTGCCAGCAGCCTCGGGACAGTCGGAGCGGAGACCCAGTACTTC. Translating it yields CASSLGTVGAETQYF.

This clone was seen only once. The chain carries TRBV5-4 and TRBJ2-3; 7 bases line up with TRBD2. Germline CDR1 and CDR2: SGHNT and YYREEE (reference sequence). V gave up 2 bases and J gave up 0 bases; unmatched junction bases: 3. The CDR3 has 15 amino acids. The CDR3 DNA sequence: TGTGCCAGCAGCTTCCGGCGGGGGAGCACAGATACGCAGTATTTT. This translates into CASSFRRGSTDTQYF. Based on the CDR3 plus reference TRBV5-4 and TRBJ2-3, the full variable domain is ETGVTQSPTHLIKTRGQQVTLRCSSQSGHNTVSWYQQALGQGPQFIFQYYREEENGRGNFPPRFSGLQFPNYSSELNVNALELDDSALYLCASSFRRGSTDTQYFGPGTRLTVL.

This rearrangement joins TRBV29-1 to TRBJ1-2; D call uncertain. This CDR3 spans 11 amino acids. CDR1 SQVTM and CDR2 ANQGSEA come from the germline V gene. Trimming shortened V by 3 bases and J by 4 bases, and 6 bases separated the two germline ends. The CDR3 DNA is TGCAGCGTTGACGGGTTCTATGGCTACACCTTC. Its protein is CSVDGFYGYTF.

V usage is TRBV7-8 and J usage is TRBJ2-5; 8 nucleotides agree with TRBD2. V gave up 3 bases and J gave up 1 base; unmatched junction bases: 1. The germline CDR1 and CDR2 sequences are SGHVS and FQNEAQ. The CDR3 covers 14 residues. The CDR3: CASSFGLAQETQYF. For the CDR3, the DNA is TGTGCCAGCAGCTTCGGACTAGCCCAAGAGACCCAGTACTTC.

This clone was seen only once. This chain's CDR3 is CASSLGLAFSYEQYF. The CDR3 region has the DNA TGCGCCAGCAGCTTGGGACTAGCGTTCTCCTACGAGCAGTACTTC. This rearrangement joins TRBV5-1 to TRBJ2-7; 8 bases are a match to TRBD2. The CDR3 consists of 15 residues. Germline CDR1 is SGHRS and CDR2 is YFSETQ. J was trimmed by 0 bases and V by 0 bases; bases with no gene match: 2.

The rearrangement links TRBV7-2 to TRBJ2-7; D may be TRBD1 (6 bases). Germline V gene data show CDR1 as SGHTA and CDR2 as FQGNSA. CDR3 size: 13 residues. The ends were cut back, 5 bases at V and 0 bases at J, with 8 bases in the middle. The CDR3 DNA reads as TGTGCCAGCAGCGGGGACAACTCCTACGAGCAGTACTTC. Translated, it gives CASSGDNSYEQYF.

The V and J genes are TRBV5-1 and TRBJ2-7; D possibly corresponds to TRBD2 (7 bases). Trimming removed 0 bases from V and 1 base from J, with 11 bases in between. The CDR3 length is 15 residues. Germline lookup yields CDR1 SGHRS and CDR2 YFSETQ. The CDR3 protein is CASSLVGGGSYEQYF. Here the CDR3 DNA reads TGCGCCAGCAGCTTGGTAGGGGGGGGATCCTACGAGCAGTACTTC.

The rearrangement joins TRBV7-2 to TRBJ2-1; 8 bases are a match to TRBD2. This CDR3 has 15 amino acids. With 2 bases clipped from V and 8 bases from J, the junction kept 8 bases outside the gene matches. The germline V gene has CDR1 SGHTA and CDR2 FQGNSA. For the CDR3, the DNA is TGTGCCAGCAGCTTATTTGTGACGGGAGGGGATGAGCAGTTCTTC. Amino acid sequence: CASSLFVTGGDEQFF.

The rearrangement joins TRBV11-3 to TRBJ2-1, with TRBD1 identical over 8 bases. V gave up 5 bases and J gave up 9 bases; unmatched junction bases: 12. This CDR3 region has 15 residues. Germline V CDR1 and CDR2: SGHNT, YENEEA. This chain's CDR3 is CASSPRQGILGEQFF. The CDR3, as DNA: TGTGCCAGCAGCCCAAGACAGGGGATCTTGGGTGAGCAGTTCTTC.

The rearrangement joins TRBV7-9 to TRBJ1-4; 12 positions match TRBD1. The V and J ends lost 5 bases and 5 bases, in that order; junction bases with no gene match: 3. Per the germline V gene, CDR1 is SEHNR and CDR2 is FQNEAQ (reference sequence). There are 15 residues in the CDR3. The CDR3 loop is CASSPGTGGNEKLFF. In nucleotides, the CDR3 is TGTGCCAGCAGCCCCGGGACAGGGGGCAATGAAAAACTGTTTTTT.

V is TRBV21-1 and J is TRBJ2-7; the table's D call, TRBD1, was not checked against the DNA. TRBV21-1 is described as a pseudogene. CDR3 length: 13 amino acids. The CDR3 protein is CATRTVMVDEQYF. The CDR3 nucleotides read TGTGCGACCCGGACAGTGATGGTTGACGAGCAGTACTTC.

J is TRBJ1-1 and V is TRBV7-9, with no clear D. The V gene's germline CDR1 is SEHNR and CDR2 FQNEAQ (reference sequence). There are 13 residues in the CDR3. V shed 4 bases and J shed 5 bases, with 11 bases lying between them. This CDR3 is CASSSTRDTEAFF. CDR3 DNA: TGTGCCAGCAGCTCAACCCGAGATACTGAAGCTTTCTTT.

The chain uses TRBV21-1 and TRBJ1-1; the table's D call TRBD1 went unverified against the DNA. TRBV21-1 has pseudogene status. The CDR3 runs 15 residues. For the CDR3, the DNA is TGTGCCAGCAGCAATGGGCAACTCATGAACACTGAAGCTTTCTTT. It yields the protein CASSNGQLMNTEAFF.

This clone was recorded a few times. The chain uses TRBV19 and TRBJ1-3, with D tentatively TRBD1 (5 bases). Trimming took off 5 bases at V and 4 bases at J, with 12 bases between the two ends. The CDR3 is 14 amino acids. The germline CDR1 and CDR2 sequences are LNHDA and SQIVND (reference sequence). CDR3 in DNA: TGTGCCAGTAGTCGGACATACCCAGGAAACACCATATATTTT. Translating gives CASSRTYPGNTIYF.

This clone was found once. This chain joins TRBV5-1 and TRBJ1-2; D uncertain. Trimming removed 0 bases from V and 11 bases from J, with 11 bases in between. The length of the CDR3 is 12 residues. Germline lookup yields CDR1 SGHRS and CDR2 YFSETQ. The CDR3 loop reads CASSLGGEQYTF. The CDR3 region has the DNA TGCGCCAGCAGCTTGGGGGGAGAACAATACACCTTC.

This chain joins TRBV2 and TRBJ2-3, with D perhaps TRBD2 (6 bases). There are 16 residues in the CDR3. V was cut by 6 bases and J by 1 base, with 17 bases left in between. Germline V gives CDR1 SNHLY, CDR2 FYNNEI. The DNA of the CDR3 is TGTGCCAGCAGGGGCCTAGTTGGGAGGCGCACAGATACGCAGTATTTT. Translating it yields CASRGLVGRRTDTQYF.

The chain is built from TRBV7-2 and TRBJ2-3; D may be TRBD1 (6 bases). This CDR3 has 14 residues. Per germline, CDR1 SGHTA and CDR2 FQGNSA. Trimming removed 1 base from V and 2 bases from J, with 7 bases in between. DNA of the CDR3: TGTGCCAGCAGCTTAGGACAGGTCACAGATACGCAGTATTTT. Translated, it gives CASSLGQVTDTQYF.

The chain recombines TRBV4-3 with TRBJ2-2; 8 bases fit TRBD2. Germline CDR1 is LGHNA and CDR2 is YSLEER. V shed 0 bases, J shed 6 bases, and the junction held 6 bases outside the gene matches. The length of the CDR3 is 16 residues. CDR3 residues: CASSQDSPGGAGELFF. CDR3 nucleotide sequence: TGCGCCAGCAGCCAAGATTCGCCGGGAGGGGCCGGGGAGCTGTTTTTT.

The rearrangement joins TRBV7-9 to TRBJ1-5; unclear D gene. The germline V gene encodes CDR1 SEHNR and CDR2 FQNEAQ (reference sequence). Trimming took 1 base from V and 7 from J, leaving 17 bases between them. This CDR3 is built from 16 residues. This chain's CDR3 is CASSLGLGPLGQPQHF. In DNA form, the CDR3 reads TGTGCCAGCAGCTTAGGACTTGGGCCACTAGGCCAGCCCCAGCATTTT. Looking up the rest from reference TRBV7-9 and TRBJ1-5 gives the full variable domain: DTGVSQNPRHKITKRGQNVTFRCDPISEHNRLYWYRQTLGQGPEFLTYFQNEAQLEKSRLLSDRFSAERPKGSFSTLEIQRTEQGDSAMYLCASSLGLGPLGQPQHFGDGTRLSIL.

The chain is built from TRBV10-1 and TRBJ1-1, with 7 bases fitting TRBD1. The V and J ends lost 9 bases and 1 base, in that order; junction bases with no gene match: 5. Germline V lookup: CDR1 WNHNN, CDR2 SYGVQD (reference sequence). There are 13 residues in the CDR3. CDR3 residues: CASTGTANTEAFF. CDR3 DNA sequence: TGCGCCAGTACCGGGACAGCGAACACTGAAGCTTTCTTT.

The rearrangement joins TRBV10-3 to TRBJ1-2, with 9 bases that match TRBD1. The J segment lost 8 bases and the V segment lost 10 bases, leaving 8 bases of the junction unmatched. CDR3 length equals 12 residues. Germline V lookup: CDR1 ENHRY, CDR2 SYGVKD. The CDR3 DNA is TGTGCCACCCACAGGGGGCCGGGAGGCTACACCTTC. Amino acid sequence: CATHRGPGGYTF.